Shown below are 11 T cell receptor beta chains from a single sample sequenced in a study of shared clonotypes between healthy human individuals. Data came from immunoSEQ multiplex PCR; TCRdb stores just in-frame clones and leaves some out. The sample yields some 2.4 million clones, over 85% seen once. The sample comprised naive CD4+ T cells from PBMCs. Subset given: CD45RA+ positively selected. The receptors were gathered from a young man in good health. Some clones in this sample may be carry-over from other donors' samples.

V is TRBV6-1 and J is TRBJ1-2, with TRBD1 identical over 8 bases. V lost 6 bases and J lost 7; bases outside the gene matches: 4. CDR3 size: 12 residues. Germline loops: CDR1 MNHNS, CDR2 SASEGT. The CDR3 protein is CASRVDRGGYTF. The CDR3 nucleotides are TGTGCCAGCAGGGTAGACAGGGGTGGCTACACCTTC.

This clone was counted between two and nine times. This chain connects TRBV4-2 to TRBJ1-1; 11 nucleotides agree with TRBD1. With 3 bases clipped from V and 4 bases from J, the junction kept 4 bases outside the gene matches. The germline CDR1 and CDR2 sequences are LGHNA and YNFKEQ. This CDR3 region has 15 residues. The CDR3, as DNA: TGTGCCAGCAGCCATCCCGGGACAGGGGGCACTGAAGCTTTCTTT. This translates into CASSHPGTGGTEAFF.

The J gene is TRBJ2-3, the V gene TRBV5-1; the match to TRBD1 covers 10 bases. The V and J ends lost 0 bases and 4 bases, in that order; junction bases with no gene match: 5. There are 16 residues in the CDR3. CDR1 and CDR2 from the germline V gene are SGHRS and YFSETQ. The CDR3 spells CASSLAWTGGSDTQYF. The CDR3 region has the DNA TGCGCCAGCAGCTTGGCGTGGACAGGGGGTTCAGATACGCAGTATTTT.

The rearrangement joins TRBV6-1 to TRBJ2-7, with 7 bases aligning to TRBD1. The trim removed 10 bases at V and 7 bases at J, leaving 16 bases unmatched. The CDR3 sequence is 14 residues long. Looked up from germline, CDR1 is MNHNS and CDR2 is SASEGT. DNA for the CDR3: TGTGCCACCACACCCCGGACAGGCTTCGAAGAGCAGTACTTC. This sequence encodes CATTPRTGFEEQYF.

This rearrangement joins TRBV6-1 to TRBJ2-7, with D perhaps matching TRBD2 (7 bases). Trimming took 8 bases from V and 4 from J, leaving 15 bases between them. Germline V lookup: CDR1 MNHNS, CDR2 SASEGT. CDR3 length: 13 residues. The CDR3 DNA reads TGTGCCAGCGGGGGGGGCAAAAGTTACGAGCAGTACTTC. Amino acid sequence: CASGGGKSYEQYF.

The chain carries TRBV5-5 and TRBJ2-5; a weak D match, TRBD1 (5 bases). The end of the DNA is better explained by TRBJ2-7, so the J call may be wrong. Germline V gene lookup returns CDR1 SGHKS and CDR2 YYEKEE (reference sequence). This CDR3 spans 14 amino acids. CDR3 bases: TGTGCCAGCAGCCGACAGACGAGCTCCTACGAGCAGTACTTC. Its protein product is CASSRQTSSYEQYF.

The V gene is TRBV27, the J gene TRBJ1-2; tentatively, D is TRBD1 (6 bases). CDR3 size: 18 residues. In germline, CDR1 is MNHEY, CDR2 SMNVEV (reference sequence). V lost 6 bases, J lost 0 bases, and 23 bases lay in between. The CDR3 here is CASRREQGGGSANYGYTF. CDR3 bases: TGTGCCAGCAGGAGGGAACAGGGTGGTGGCTCAGCTAACTATGGCTACACCTTC.

Remarks on this clone: Within the sample, other DNA sequences also encode this same CDR3. The chain links TRBV15 to TRBJ2-7; D is perhaps TRBD1 or TRBD2 (5 bases each). Germline V gene data show CDR1 as LNHNV and CDR2 as YYDKDF (reference sequence). This CDR3 has 14 residues. Trimming pared 0 bases from V and 2 bases from J, leaving 8 bases between. The CDR3 DNA sequence: TGTGCCACCAGCAGAGATCAGGGACCCTACGAGCAGTACTTC. Encoded protein: CATSRDQGPYEQYF.

The chain's CDR3 is CASSYPGQQPMNTEAFF. CDR3 nucleotide sequence: TGCGCCAGCAGCTATCCGGGACAGCAACCCATGAACACTGAAGCTTTCTTT. V and J are TRBV5-1 and TRBJ1-1; 7 nucleotides match TRBD1. Looked up from germline, CDR1 is SGHRS and CDR2 is YFSETQ. Unmatched junction bases numbered 11, after V lost 3 bases and J lost 0 bases. This CDR3 region has 17 residues. Filled out from reference TRBV5-1 and TRBJ1-1, the complete variable domain reads KAGVTQTPRYLIKTRGQQVTLSCSPISGHRSVSWYQQTPGQGLQFLFEYFSETQRNKGNFPGRFSGRQFSNSRSEMNVSTLELGDSALYLCASSYPGQQPMNTEAFFGQGTRLTVV.

This chain uses TRBV6-6 with TRBJ1-1; TRBD1 might be the D (5 bases). The CDR3 is made up of 15 amino acids. V lost 0 bases and J 1 base, leaving 9 bases between the germline ends. Germline lookup yields CDR1 MNHNY and CDR2 SVGAGI (reference sequence). The CDR3 nucleotides are TGTGCCAGCAGTTACTCGGGGGGAGCGAACACTGAAGCTTTCTTT. Its translation: CASSYSGGANTEAFF.

V gene TRBV7-9 combines with J gene TRBJ1-4; no firm D call. From germline, CDR1 is SEHNR and CDR2 FQNEAQ (reference sequence). Deletions cut 5 bases from V and 4 bases from J, with 14 bases between. This CDR3 is 15 amino acids long. CDR3 nucleotides: TGTGCCAGCAGCCGATCCGGCAGAGTTAATGAAAAACTGTTTTTT. Residues: CASSRSGRVNEKLFF.